This entry features one T cell receptor beta chain sequence. This record comes from a study of blood T cell repertoires in COVID-19. Study-wide context: There were acute and convalescent COVID-19 samples, and they came from the United States, Italy and Spain. PBMCs, B-cell-depleted T cells, or T cells were the source of the cDNA or gDNA that made up the material.

In Seattle, patients joined the study during active infection and were tracked longitudinally. Germline CDR1 reads SGHNT; CDR2 reads YYREEE (reference sequence). The V gene lost 2 bases and the J gene lost 5 bases, with 16 bases spanning the gap. This CDR3 has 15 residues. Per the study methods: Estimation of nucleated cell counts relied on the amplification of reference gene primers. Libraries were prepared by immunoSEQ multiplex PCR; TCRdb keeps only in-frame clonotypes and omits some of them. The DNA gave D and trimming, while V, J and clone size come from that table. The table records roughly 200,000 clones, about 88% of them present only once.

J is TRBJ1-1 and V is TRBV5-4, with a weak D call TRBD1 (6 bases). Sequenced sample: peripheral blood. The clonotype originates from a woman aged 45-65 years with COVID-19, enrolled during active disease. Here the CDR3 reads CASSLREEGGTEAFF. CDR3 nucleotides: TGTGCCAGCAGCTTAAGGGAGGAGGGGGGGACTGAAGCTTTCTTT.